This T cell receptor (beta chain) was sequenced during a study of shared clonotypes between healthy human individuals. Study overall: Each donor's CD8 memory used one plate, CD8 naive two, each CD4 subset three.

This clone was seen only once. Its antigen is not known. Everyone who donated was a Caucasian adult who lived in Nashville, Tennessee. The CDR3 is made up of 13 amino acids. CDR1 and CDR2 from the germline V gene are LNHNV and YYDKDF (reference sequence). J gave up 9 bases and V 6 bases, and 8 bases lay outside the gene matches. Regarding the study as a whole: It was anticipated that sequencing depth would influence how many clonotypes donors shared.

Here immunoSEQ multiplex PCR was the method, and the copy in TCRdb shows in-frame clones only, minus some. The sample comprises about 320,000 clones, roughly 84% of which are singletons, and 15% to 20% rests with the top ten. The rearrangement uses TRBV15 and TRBJ2-1; TRBD1 aligns across 7 bases. The source of this sequence is a man younger than 30 in good health. Sequencing was done on a sample of memory CD8+ T cells sorted from blood. Described subset: CD45RO+ cells pooled with CCR7-negative TemRA cells. The DNA of the CDR3 is TGTGCCACCAGGGGCACAGGGGTGGCTGAGCAGTTCTTC. Its translation is CATRGTGVAEQFF.